This passage covers 22 T cell receptor beta chains from one sample sequenced in a study of shared clonotypes between healthy human individuals. CD8 cells regarded as naive lacked CD45RO, were positively chosen for CCR7, and omitted terminally differentiated effector memory CD45RA+ cells. Produced via immunoSEQ multiplex PCR; TCRdb's table is partial and in-frame only. This sample yields millions of clones, of which roughly 91% are seen a single time; roughly 1.8% belongs to the top ten. Sequences were obtained from naive CD8+ T cells from PBMCs. These receptors were collected from a young man in good health. Some clones in this sample may be carry-over from other donors' samples.

This clone was counted between two and nine times. An end of the junction differs from the germline gene, which may be a read error. The chain has TRBV7-8 and TRBJ1-2; D uncertain. The CDR3 loop spans 15 amino acids. Germline CDR1 SGHVS, CDR2 FQNEAQ. The CDR3 spells CASTLESRGVYGYTF. Written as DNA, the CDR3 is TGTGCCAGCACCTTAGAATCCCGGGGAGTCTATGGCTACACCTTC.

This rearrangement joins TRBV4-1 to TRBJ1-2; D is ambiguous. The CDR3 has 18 residues. Germline V gene lookup returns CDR1 MGHRA and CDR2 YSYEKL. Trimming removed 0 bases from V and 2 bases from J, with 19 bases in between. The CDR3 sequence is CASSQDDGWVGANYGYTF. The CDR3 coding sequence is TGCGCCAGCAGCCAAGATGACGGCTGGGTGGGTGCCAACTATGGCTACACCTTC.

J is TRBJ2-5 and V is TRBV4-1; no clear D gene. The DNA matches TRBJ2-7 better at its end, which makes the J call doubtful. The CDR3 is made up of 13 amino acids. The germline CDR1 and CDR2 sequences are MGHRA and YSYEKL. The chain's CDR3 is CASAMAVSYEQYF. The CDR3 coding sequence is TGCGCCAGCGCTATGGCGGTGAGCTACGAGCAGTACTTC.

The chain employs TRBV7-9 and TRBJ2-1; 8 bases are shared with TRBD2. CDR1 SEHNR and CDR2 FQNEAQ come from the germline V gene (reference sequence). V dropped 5 bases and J dropped 5; count of bases not matched to a gene: 17. The CDR3 has 18 amino acids. The CDR3 DNA sequence: TGTGCCAGCAGCAATACCCGGGGGGGACCGGGATCAGACAATGAGCAGTTCTTC. Amino acids: CASSNTRGGPGSDNEQFF.

With respect to this clone: The germline gene is not matched at one end of the junction; a read error may be the cause. The chain recombines TRBV7-2 with TRBJ2-7, with D perhaps matching TRBD1 (6 bases). Germline-derived CDR1 and CDR2 are SGHTA and FQGNSA. There are 13 residues in the CDR3. CDR3 amino acids: CASSLGGRSRLHF. In DNA form, the CDR3 reads TGTGCCAGCAGCCTAGGGGGAAGGTCCCGTCTCCACTTC. The variable domain in full, completed from reference TRBV7-2 and TRBJ2-7, reads GAGVSQSPSNKVTEKGKDVELRCDPISGHTALYWYRQSLGQGLEFLIYFQGNSAPDKSGLPSDRFSAERTGGSVSTLTIQRTQQEDSAVYLCASSLGGRSRLHFGPGTRLTVT.

The CDR3 bases are TGTGCCAGCAGCGGAAGTCGGACAGGGGGCTATCAGCCCCAGCATTTT. Translating it yields CASSGSRTGGYQPQHF. This chain joins TRBV5-5 and TRBJ1-5; TRBD1 matches 11 bases. The germline gives CDR1 SGHKS, CDR2 YYEKEE (reference sequence). Trimming removed 4 bases from V and 5 bases from J; junction bases left unmatched: 8. The CDR3 covers 16 residues.

V usage is TRBV19 and J usage is TRBJ2-1, with 10 bases aligning to TRBD1. Germline loops: CDR1 LNHDA, CDR2 SQIVND (reference sequence). This CDR3 has 14 residues. Germline trimming cut 6 bases from V and 9 bases from J; bases unmatched to any gene: 8. The CDR3, as DNA: TGTGCCAGTAGCCTTCCGGACAGGGGGTTTGAGCAGTTCTTC. It is translated as CASSLPDRGFEQFF.

V gene TRBV9 combines with J gene TRBJ2-1; 13 positions match TRBD2. Trimming cost V 4 bases and J 4 bases; bases outside gene matches: 5. Germline-derived CDR1 and CDR2 are SGDLS and YYNGEE. The CDR3 covers 16 residues. The CDR3, as DNA: TGTGCCAGCAGCCCCCGGACTAGCGGGGGATACAATGAGCAGTTCTTC. Translated: CASSPRTSGGYNEQFF.

The genes are TRBV5-1 and TRBJ2-5; perhaps TRBD2 as D (5 bases). The CDR3 sequence is 15 residues long. V lost 0 bases to trimming and J lost 2 bases, with 11 bases between them. The V gene's germline CDR1 is SGHRS and CDR2 YFSETQ. CDR3 nucleotides: TGCGCCAGCAGCTTGGAAGGACGGAGGCAAGAGACCCAGTACTTC. Amino acid sequence: CASSLEGRRQETQYF. The variable domain in full, completed from reference TRBV5-1 and TRBJ2-5, reads KAGVTQTPRYLIKTRGQQVTLSCSPISGHRSVSWYQQTPGQGLQFLFEYFSETQRNKGNFPGRFSGRQFSNSRSEMNVSTLELGDSALYLCASSLEGRRQETQYFGPGTRLLVL.

The chain is built from TRBV19 and TRBJ2-3; D gene uncertain. This CDR3 comprises 15 residues. The germline V gene has CDR1 LNHDA and CDR2 SQIVND (reference sequence). The germline V and J ends were trimmed by 3 bases and 0 bases, with 10 bases remaining between them. Here the CDR3 reads CASSIWPSSTDTQYF. Written as DNA, the CDR3 is TGTGCCAGTAGTATTTGGCCATCTAGCACAGATACGCAGTATTTT.

The chain has TRBV4-2 and TRBJ2-1, with a possible D match to TRBD1 (5 bases). Trimming shortened V by 5 bases and J by 0 bases, and 26 bases separated the two germline ends. The V gene's germline CDR1 is LGHNA and CDR2 YNFKEQ. This CDR3 is 20 amino acids long. The CDR3 DNA follows: TGTGCCAGCAGCTTACTCCCGGTGGACATCGGAAGAAGCTCCTACAATGAGCAGTTCTTC. It is translated as CASSLLPVDIGRSSYNEQFF.

The chain has TRBV7-9 and TRBJ2-1, with 9 bases fitting TRBD2. The J segment lost 3 bases and the V segment lost 5 bases, leaving 2 bases of the junction unmatched. The CDR3 has 14 amino acids. Per germline, CDR1 SEHNR and CDR2 FQNEAQ (reference sequence). This chain's CDR3 is CASSGLANYNEQFF. The CDR3 coding sequence is TGTGCCAGCAGCGGACTAGCGAACTACAATGAGCAGTTCTTC.

The chain has TRBV30 and TRBJ1-1; D may be TRBD1 (6 bases). In germline, CDR1 is GTSNPN, CDR2 SVGIG (reference sequence). V lost 5 bases to trimming and J lost 8 bases, with 12 bases between them. The CDR3 totals 11 residues. The CDR3 coding sequence is TGTGCCTGGTGGCAGGGGAGAGAAGCTTTCTTT. It yields the protein CAWWQGREAFF.

The rearrangement uses TRBV4-1 and TRBJ2-7, with no clear D. CDR1 and CDR2 (germline): MGHRA, YSYEKL. The CDR3 consists of 13 residues. V was trimmed by 3 bases and J by 0 bases, leaving 6 bases between them. The CDR3 loop is CASSHRASYEQYF. In DNA, the CDR3 is TGCGCCAGCAGCCACCGTGCCTCCTACGAGCAGTACTTC.

Comment on this clone: Additional DNA sequences in this sample encode the identical CDR3. The chain links TRBV9 to TRBJ2-3; no clear D. Germline V lookup: CDR1 SGDLS, CDR2 YYNGEE. The CDR3 contains 16 residues. Trimming took off 0 bases at V and 1 base at J, with 12 bases between the two ends. CDR3 nucleotides: TGTGCCAGCAGCGTAGTGGGCGGTGGGGGCACAGATACGCAGTATTTT. Translating gives CASSVVGGGGTDTQYF.

The chain is built from TRBV30 and TRBJ2-7; possible D gene TRBD1, 6 bases. Trimming took 5 bases from V and 9 from J, leaving 14 bases between them. The CDR3 is made up of 11 amino acids. Germline CDR1 reads GTSNPN; CDR2 reads SVGIG (reference sequence). The CDR3 coding sequence is TGTGCCTGGGGGCTAGGGGGATGGCAGTACTTC. Residues: CAWGLGGWQYF.

The V call is TRBV16, the J call TRBJ2-7; D might be TRBD2 (5 bases). V shed 4 bases and J shed 4 bases, with 14 bases lying between them. The V gene's germline CDR1 is KGHSY and CDR2 FQNENV. The CDR3 has 14 amino acids. The CDR3 loop reads CASSLRAGNYEQYF. The CDR3 coding sequence is TGTGCCAGCAGCCTTAGGGCCGGGAATTACGAGCAGTACTTC.

The chain uses TRBV7-9 and TRBJ2-7; D could derive from TRBD1 or TRBD2 (5 bases each). V lost 1 base and J lost 3, with 16 bases in between. The CDR3 is 16 residues long. The V gene's germline CDR1 is SEHNR and CDR2 FQNEAQ (reference sequence). This CDR3 reads CASSLDLRDGIYEQYF. CDR3 coding DNA: TGTGCCAGCAGCTTAGACCTCCGGGACGGAATCTACGAGCAGTACTTC. The full variable domain, rest sourced from reference TRBV7-9 and TRBJ2-7, is DTGVSQNPRHKITKRGQNVTFRCDPISEHNRLYWYRQTLGQGPEFLTYFQNEAQLEKSRLLSDRFSAERPKGSFSTLEIQRTEQGDSAMYLCASSLDLRDGIYEQYFGPGTRLTVT.

Remarks on this clone: Distinct nucleotide sequences in the sample also encode this CDR3. The chain has TRBV5-1 and TRBJ2-3; unclear D gene. V dropped 0 bases and J dropped 0 bases, with 5 bases sitting between them. CDR3 size: 14 residues. CDR1 SGHRS and CDR2 YFSETQ come from the germline V gene. The CDR3 protein is CASSLGQSTDTQYF. The CDR3 nucleotides are TGCGCCAGCAGCTTGGGGCAGAGCACAGATACGCAGTATTTT. Together with reference TRBV5-1 and TRBJ2-3, the CDR3 gives the full variable domain: KAGVTQTPRYLIKTRGQQVTLSCSPISGHRSVSWYQQTPGQGLQFLFEYFSETQRNKGNFPGRFSGRQFSNSRSEMNVSTLELGDSALYLCASSLGQSTDTQYFGPGTRLTVL.

The V gene is TRBV11-2, the J gene TRBJ1-2; 9 nucleotides match TRBD1. The CDR3 runs to 16 residues. Germline V gene data show CDR1 as SGHAT and CDR2 as FQNNGV. Germline trimming cut 5 bases from V and 5 bases from J; bases unmatched to any gene: 12. Here the CDR3 DNA reads TGTGCCAGCAGCCACCCACAGGGGGCGGATGGGTATGGCTACACCTTC. Translated: CASSHPQGADGYGYTF.

This clone was found once. This sequence joins TRBV29-1 and TRBJ2-5, with 10 bases aligning to TRBD1. Germline V gene data show CDR1 as SQVTM and CDR2 as ANQGSEA. CDR3 length equals 15 residues. Losses at the gene ends were 5 bases for V and 2 bases for J; bases not matched to a gene: 8. The CDR3 is CSVPDRGPRQETQYF. The DNA for the CDR3 is TGCAGCGTTCCAGACAGGGGGCCGAGGCAAGAGACCCAGTACTTC.

V usage is TRBV5-1 and J usage is TRBJ1-1; no clear D gene. V was shortened by 5 bases and J by 0 bases, with 8 bases between the two germline ends. This CDR3 spans 13 amino acids. Germline V gene sequence: CDR1 SGHRS, CDR2 YFSETQ. The CDR3 region is CASRRLLNTEAFF. The CDR3 region has the DNA TGCGCCAGCAGACGGCTCTTGAACACTGAAGCTTTCTTT.